This T cell receptor (beta chain) was identified during a study of blood T cell repertoires in COVID-19 (TCRdb year 2020). For the wider study: Samples from collaborators originated in the United States, Italy and Spain and spanned both the acute and convalescent phases of COVID-19. The material from the prospective study consisted of cDNA or gDNA derived from T cells, B-cell-depleted T cells, or PBMCs. The dataset comprised deeply sampled blood TCRbeta repertoires from subjects exposed to, actively infected with, or recovered from COVID-19. A freely available public database, intended as a resource for researchers studying the immune response to SARS-CoV-2, is where the repertoires were released. The samples were drawn from two sources: the first 160 participants of the ongoing ImmuneRACE study, and approximately 1,300 subjects contributed by 6 global collaborators. Nearly every sample came with metadata listing a de-identified subject ID, COVID-19 status, age in years and sex. Where available, HLA class I and class II types were obtained from metadata supplied by the sample provider rather than from assay-based typing. The investigation overall reported the following: How much clinical and demographic metadata was included differed by source and by participant, and the metadata was provided uncurated.

The sample holds one count of this clone. What this receptor recognizes is not known. The record has no base qualities; no much larger clone is one base away. Trimming leaves V shorter by 8 bases and J shorter by 5 bases, with the junction holding 10 bases beyond the gene matches. According to the germline V gene, CDR1 reads MDHEN and CDR2 reads SYDVKM. From the cysteine through the phenylalanine, the CDR3 covers 16 amino acids. This entry keeps only the CDR3 DNA: 48 bases, framed from base 1. TCRbeta CDR3 regions were amplified from genomic DNA by means of the immunoSEQ Assay, a bias-controlled multiplex PCR. Turning to the authors' computational methods: The number of nucleated cells in each sample was estimated from the amplification of reference gene primers within the assay. Sequence reads were collapsed and filtered to measure the absolute abundance of every unique TCRbeta CDR3 rearrangement. For each sample, productive Simpson clonality was calculated as the square root of Simpson's diversity index across productive rearrangements. In TCRdb, the immuneACCESS table is reduced to in-frame sequences with V and J assigned. These tables do not hold every clone; where another copy was compared, an unresolved V gene accounts for under half, and the others remain unexplained. Clone size and V and J calls were adopted from that table, with D and trimming inferred from the DNA. For this sample the table gives approximately 450,000 clones, of which 70% to 90% were detected only once. The leading ten clones occupy just under 2% of the sample.

Participants in the prospective study were aged about 18 to 89 years, lived in 24 United States geographic areas, and enrolled through a virtual design. Cohort assignment in the prospective study relied on participant-reported clinical history from a screening survey and a study questionnaire. Each participant in the prospective study had whole blood, serum and a nasopharyngeal or oropharyngeal swab collected by mobile phlebotomists. Over an approximately 2-month period, participants in the prospective study had the option of providing additional blood draws and questionnaires. Blood samples from the prospective study were shipped frozen or at room temperature prior to DNA extraction.

The chain links TRBV28 with TRBJ2-1, with TRBD2 identical over 12 junction bases. The specimen was PBMCs or T cells enriched from blood (not recorded which). The source is a young woman with acute COVID-19. For the CDR3, the sequence is CASRDRTSGIHNEQFF. The sequence in DNA is TGTGCCAGCCGTGACCGGACTAGCGGGATCCACAATGAGCAGTTCTTC.